Each of the 19 T cell receptor beta chains below was sequenced from the same sample in a study of regulatory T cells in long-lasting Graves disease. As to time point: persistent/refractory GD, antithyroid drugs over 5 years with positive TRAb. Extracted PBMC RNA gave rise to the TCR library. Sequencing libraries for TCR beta were prepared with iRepertoire HTBI primers and Arm-PCR of CDR3 regions. In TCRdb, the multiplex PCR reads were re-called with MiXCR into one record per CDR3 protein. The sample contains about 660,000 distinct CDR3 sequences, 25% to 35% of which appear only once. The material was peripheral blood mononuclear cells (PBMCs), obtained when the disease was refractory, from a patient treated with antithyroid drugs. Every receptor here comes from a female donor with Graves disease.

This clonotype was seen more than once but under ten times. The rearrangement links TRBV28 to TRBJ1-1, with D possibly being TRBD1 (5 bases). The germline V and J ends were trimmed by 1 base and 8 bases, with 8 bases remaining between them. The germline CDR1 and CDR2 sequences are MDHEN and SYDVKM. The CDR3 contains 12 residues. CDR3 sequence (DNA): TGTGCCAGCAGTTTATTTCGGGGGGAAGCTTTCTTT. Translation gives CASSLFRGEAFF.

This clonotype showed up just a few times. The chain uses TRBV11-3 and TRBJ2-7; 12 bases agree with TRBD2. Germline loops: CDR1 SGHNT, CDR2 YENEEA. With 3 bases clipped from V and 5 bases from J, the junction kept 14 bases outside the gene matches. This CDR3 spans 18 amino acids. CDR3 bases: TGTGCCAGCAGCTTCGGCCTAGCGGGAGGGCCATTAATCCACGAGCAGTACTTC. The encoded protein is CASSFGLAGGPLIHEQYF. The full variable domain, completed using reference TRBV11-3 and TRBJ2-7, is EAGVVQSPRYKIIEKKQPVAFWCNPISGHNTLYWYLQNLGQGPELLIRYENEEAVDDSQLPKDRFSAERLKGVDSTLKIQPAELGDSAVYLCASSFGLAGGPLIHEQYFGPGTRLTVT.

A few counts support this clonotype. The chain has TRBV27 and TRBJ2-7, with TRBD1 matching 8 bases. The junction had 9 bases not matched to a gene; V was cut back by 5 bases and J by 9 bases. The CDR3 has 13 residues. Looked up from germline, CDR1 is MNHEY and CDR2 is SMNVEV (reference sequence). The CDR3 spells CASSPARTGRQYF. The CDR3 nucleotides are TGTGCCAGCAGTCCCGCCCGGACAGGGCGGCAGTACTTC.

This clonotype was seen a few times. The chain carries TRBV3-1 and TRBJ1-5; the D is unclear. CDR3 length: 13 residues. V lost 1 base, J lost 7 bases, and 8 bases lay in between. Germline V gene data show CDR1 as LGHDT and CDR2 as YNNKEL (reference sequence). DNA of the CDR3: TGTGCCAGCAGCCAAGTGGCAGGCCAGCCCCAGCATTTT. Translation: CASSQVAGQPQHF.

This clonotype was seen more than once but under ten times. V gene TRBV12-3 or TRBV12-4 combines with J gene TRBJ1-6; no clear D. CDR3 length equals 15 residues. Trimming pared 2 bases from V and 9 bases from J, leaving 14 bases between. CDR3 sequence (DNA): TGTGCCAGCAGTTTATCCCGCGACGGTGGTTCACCCCTCCACTTT. Protein: CASSLSRDGGSPLHF.

This clonotype was detected only a few times. This chain links TRBV28 with TRBJ1-5; 8 bases fit TRBD1. The CDR3 sequence is 16 residues long. From germline, CDR1 is MDHEN and CDR2 SYDVKM. The trim removed 4 bases at V and 5 bases at J, leaving 10 bases unmatched. The CDR3 DNA reads as TGTGCCAGCAGTTGGACAGGGAGACGTTCCTATCAGCCCCAGCATTTT. Translation: CASSWTGRRSYQPQHF.

The CDR3 sequence: CASSHNEKLFF. CDR3 sequence (DNA): TGTGCCAGCAGCCACAATGAAAAACTGTTTTTT. The V gene is TRBV7-9, the J gene TRBJ1-4, with D unclear. The V and J ends lost 5 bases and 5 bases respectively, with 3 bases between them. Germline-derived CDR1 and CDR2 are SEHNR and FQNEAQ (reference sequence). This CDR3 is 11 amino acids long.

Details on this clonotype: This sequence may be a read error, since a much larger clone differs from it by one base. The rearrangement joins TRBV28 to TRBJ2-7; D uncertain. This CDR3 has 11 amino acids. The V gene's germline CDR1 is MDHEN and CDR2 SYDVKM. The CDR3: CASTNLYEQHF. In DNA, the CDR3 is TGTGCCAGCACCAACCTCTACGAGCAGCACTTC.

This chain joins TRBV3-1 and TRBJ2-7, with TRBD2 matching 13 bases. The V and J ends lost 1 base and 5 bases, in that order; junction bases with no gene match: 5. CDR3 length equals 16 residues. In germline, CDR1 is LGHDT, CDR2 YNNKEL (reference sequence). In DNA form, the CDR3 reads TGTGCCAGCAGCCAAGGGATGACTAGCGGGAGGAACGAGCAGTACTTC. Translating gives CASSQGMTSGRNEQYF.

This clonotype was seen a few times. The gene calls are TRBV13 and TRBJ2-7; the D gene is possibly TRBD2 (6 bases). The length of the CDR3 is 15 residues. Trimming took 5 bases from V and 4 from J, leaving 18 bases between them. CDR1 PRHDT and CDR2 FYEKMQ come from the germline V gene (reference sequence). The CDR3 nucleotides are TGTGCCAGCAGCGACCTTGTAGCGGCGCCTTACGAGCAGTACTTC. Protein: CASSDLVAAPYEQYF. Together with reference TRBV13 and TRBJ2-7, the CDR3 gives the full variable domain: AAGVIQSPRHLIKEKRETATLKCYPIPRHDTVYWYQQGPGQDPQFLISFYEKMQSDKGSIPDRFSAQQFSDYHSELNMSSLELGDSALYFCASSDLVAAPYEQYFGPGTRLTVT.

The gene calls are TRBV28 and TRBJ1-4, with D perhaps matching TRBD1 (6 bases). Per germline, CDR1 MDHEN and CDR2 SYDVKM. The CDR3 consists of 16 residues. With 4 bases removed from V and 4 bases from J, the gap between germline ends came to 16 bases. This CDR3 is CASSSYDRSHNEKLFF. The CDR3 DNA is TGTGCCAGCAGTTCTTATGACAGGTCCCATAATGAAAAACTGTTTTTT. The full variable domain, with the rest looked up from reference TRBV28 and TRBJ1-4, is DVKVTQSSRYLVKRTGEKVFLECVQDMDHENMFWYRQDPGLGLRLIYFSYDVKMKEKGDIPEGYSVSREKKERFSLILESASTNQTSMYLCASSSYDRSHNEKLFFGSGTQLSVL.

J is TRBJ1-5 and V is TRBV20-1, with D maybe TRBD1 (6 bases). Looked up from germline, CDR1 is DFQATT and CDR2 is SNEGSKA (reference sequence). Trimming shortened V by 3 bases and J by 4 bases, and 13 bases separated the two germline ends. The CDR3 runs to 14 residues. The CDR3 DNA reads TGCAGTGCTAGCCTTGGGGGGGCGAATCAGCCCCAGCATTTT. This gives the protein CSASLGGANQPQHF.

In its sample, this clonotype was seen many times. The chain recombines TRBV11-2 with TRBJ2-7; D is undetermined. V was cut by 1 base and J by 6 bases, with 16 bases left in between. The CDR3 totals 15 residues. Germline CDR1 reads SGHAT; CDR2 reads FQNNGV. CDR3 amino acids: CASSLGLTPLGEQYF. In DNA, the CDR3 is TGTGCCAGCAGCTTAGGACTTACCCCCTTGGGCGAGCAGTACTTC. The variable domain in full, with the rest retrieved from reference TRBV11-2 and TRBJ2-7, is EAGVAQSPRYKIIEKRQSVAFWCNPISGHATLYWYQQILGQGPKLLIQFQNNGVVDDSQLPKDRFSAERLKGVDSTLKIQPAKLEDSAVYLCASSLGLTPLGEQYFGPGTRLTVT.

This clonotype was found a few times. The chain combines TRBV9 with TRBJ1-4; D unresolved. CDR1 is SGDLS, CDR2 YYNGEE, per germline. Trimming pared 4 bases from V and 3 bases from J, leaving 13 bases between. This CDR3 has 15 amino acids. CDR3 DNA sequence: TGTGCCAGCAGCCCCCAGGTGGGAGCTAATGAAAAACTGTTTTTT. It codes for CASSPQVGANEKLFF.

The sample holds a few counts of this clonotype. The chain uses TRBV3-1 and TRBJ1-2; D is ambiguous. Between the trimmed V and J ends, which lost 0 bases and 4 bases, there was a span of 6 bases. The CDR3 extends over 13 amino acids. Germline values: CDR1 LGHDT, CDR2 YNNKEL (reference sequence). The CDR3 nucleotides are TGTGCCAGCAGCCAAGATGGGGTCTATGGCTACACCTTC. Its translation is CASSQDGVYGYTF.

CDR3 bases: TGTGCCAGCAGCTTAGAACAGATCCAAGAGACCCAGTACTTC. Translation gives CASSLEQIQETQYF. V gene TRBV7-9 combines with J gene TRBJ2-5; D unresolved. The CDR3 covers 14 residues. Germline-derived CDR1 and CDR2 are SEHNR and FQNEAQ (reference sequence). Trimming took off 1 base at V and 1 base at J, with 7 bases between the two ends.

Concerning this clonotype: A much larger clone differs from this one at a single base, so this may be a read error. This chain joins TRBV11-2 and TRBJ2-7; D might be TRBD2 (6 bases). Germline V gene data show CDR1 as SGHAT and CDR2 as FQNNGV. The CDR3 runs to 13 residues. CDR3 in amino acids: CASSLEGLHERYF. The CDR3 nucleotides are TGTGCCAGCAGCTTGGAGGGTTTGCACGAGCGGTACTTC.

The chain combines TRBV6-1 with TRBJ2-7, with D hard to call. Trimming pared 2 bases from V and 6 bases from J, leaving 17 bases between. The length of the CDR3 is 15 residues. Germline lookup yields CDR1 MNHNS and CDR2 SASEGT. The CDR3 reads CASSEIVGGWSEQYF. DNA for the CDR3: TGTGCCAGCAGTGAAATTGTGGGCGGCTGGTCCGAGCAGTACTTC.

This clonotype was counted ten times or more. The chain uses TRBV28 and TRBJ1-1; TRBD1 is a possible D gene (5 bases). V lost 1 base, J lost 6 bases, and 15 bases lay in between. The CDR3 totals 15 residues. Looked up from germline, CDR1 is MDHEN and CDR2 is SYDVKM. The CDR3 DNA follows: TGTGCCAGCAGTTTATTTCGGAATCGAGGGGCTGAAGCTTTCTTT. This encodes CASSLFRNRGAEAFF.